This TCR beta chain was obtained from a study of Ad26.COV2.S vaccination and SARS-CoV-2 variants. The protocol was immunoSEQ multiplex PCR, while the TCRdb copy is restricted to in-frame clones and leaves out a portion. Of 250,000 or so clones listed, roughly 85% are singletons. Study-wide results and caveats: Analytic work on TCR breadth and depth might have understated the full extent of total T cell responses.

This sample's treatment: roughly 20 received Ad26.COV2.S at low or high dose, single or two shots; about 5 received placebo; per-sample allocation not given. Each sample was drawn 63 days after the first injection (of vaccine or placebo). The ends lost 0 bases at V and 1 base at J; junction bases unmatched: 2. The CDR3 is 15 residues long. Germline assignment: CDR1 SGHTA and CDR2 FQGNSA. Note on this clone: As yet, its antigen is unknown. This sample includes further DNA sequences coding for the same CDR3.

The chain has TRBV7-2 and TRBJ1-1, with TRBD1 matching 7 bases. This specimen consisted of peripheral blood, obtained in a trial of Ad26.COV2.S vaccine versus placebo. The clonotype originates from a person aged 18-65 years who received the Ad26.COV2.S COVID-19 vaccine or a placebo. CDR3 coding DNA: TGTGCCAGCAGCTTAGCGGGGACAGCGAACACTGAAGCTTTCTTT. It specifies CASSLAGTANTEAFF.